Below are 32 T cell receptor beta chains sequenced from a single sample in a study of blood T cell repertoires in COVID-19. Libraries were prepared by immunoSEQ multiplex PCR; TCRdb keeps only in-frame clonotypes and omits some of them. The data contain roughly 400,000 clones, about 88% of them singletons. Material: PBMCs or T cells enriched from blood (not recorded which). The origin of the receptors is a woman younger than 35 who had been exposed to COVID-19.

The rearrangement links TRBV28 to TRBJ2-7; TRBD2 matches 11 bases. The germline CDR1 and CDR2 sequences are MDHEN and SYDVKM. The CDR3 is 12 amino acids. The CDR3 loop reads CSTSGASYEQYF. DNA of the CDR3: TGTTCGACTAGCGGGGCTTCCTACGAGCAGTACTTC.

V is TRBV5-6 and J is TRBJ1-1; D may be TRBD1 (6 bases). Trimming took 6 bases from V and 3 from J, leaving 15 bases between them. There are 14 residues in the CDR3. Looked up from germline, CDR1 is SGHDT and CDR2 is YYEEEE. The CDR3 here is CASIGGPSDTEAFF. CDR3 coding DNA: TGTGCCAGCATCGGGGGGCCATCGGACACTGAAGCTTTCTTT.

The chain recombines TRBV29-1 with TRBJ2-7; 11 nucleotides match TRBD1. Germline CDR1 SQVTM, CDR2 ANQGSEA. The V segment lost 8 bases and the J segment 3 bases; nucleotides outside the gene matches: 6. The length of the CDR3 is 13 residues. In nucleotides, the CDR3 is TGCAGCACCCGGGACAGGGGGTACTACGAGCAGTACTTC. Translating gives CSTRDRGYYEQYF.

The chain uses TRBV4-1 and TRBJ2-7, with D unresolved. CDR1 is MGHRA, CDR2 YSYEKL, per germline. The germline V and J ends were trimmed by 0 bases and 2 bases, with 5 bases remaining between them. CDR3 length equals 13 residues. This CDR3 is CASSQDWPYEQYF. CDR3 bases: TGCGCCAGCAGCCAAGATTGGCCCTACGAGCAGTACTTC.

The chain has TRBV15 and TRBJ2-2; 7 nucleotides match TRBD2. Per the germline V gene, CDR1 is LNHNV and CDR2 is YYDKDF (reference sequence). J was trimmed by 0 bases and V by 1 base; bases with no gene match: 8. The CDR3 extends over 18 amino acids. The CDR3 sequence: CATSRGGSGAANTGELFF. For the CDR3, the DNA is TGTGCCACCAGCAGAGGAGGCAGCGGGGCCGCGAACACCGGGGAGCTGTTTTTT.

Only one count was recorded for this clone. V usage is TRBV28 and J usage is TRBJ1-2, with 9 nucleotides matching TRBD1. Germline lookup yields CDR1 MDHEN and CDR2 SYDVKM. The CDR3 spans 15 residues. V dropped 3 bases and J dropped 7; count of bases not matched to a gene: 9. The CDR3 bases are TGTGCCAGCAGTTTGGCTCCGGGACAGGGTGGTGGCTACACCTTC. It is translated as CASSLAPGQGGGYTF.

The genes are TRBV28 and TRBJ2-3; 9 nucleotides agree with TRBD1. This CDR3 has 16 residues. Germline V lookup: CDR1 MDHEN, CDR2 SYDVKM. With 10 bases clipped from V and 0 bases from J, the junction kept 11 bases outside the gene matches. The CDR3 sequence: CATVKDRGSSTDTQYF. The CDR3 DNA sequence: TGTGCCACCGTGAAGGACAGGGGATCTAGCACAGATACGCAGTATTTT.

This clone was seen once. V gene TRBV6-2 or TRBV6-3 combines with J gene TRBJ1-1; D call uncertain. Trimming stripped 2 bases from V and 8 bases from J, with 12 bases between. Per germline, CDR1 MNHEY and CDR2 SVGEGT. The CDR3 length is 13 residues. This chain's CDR3 is CASSYDGLAEAFF. CDR3 sequence (DNA): TGTGCCAGCAGTTACGACGGGTTGGCCGAAGCTTTCTTT.

The V and J genes are TRBV5-8 and TRBJ1-1; 7 bases align to TRBD1. Germline V gene lookup returns CDR1 SGHTS and CDR2 YDEGEE. Germline trimming cut 7 bases from V and 0 bases from J; bases unmatched to any gene: 9. The CDR3 spans 15 residues. CDR3 amino acids: CASQTGARMNTEAFF. The CDR3 nucleotides read TGTGCCAGCCAAACAGGGGCCCGTATGAACACTGAAGCTTTCTTT.

In nucleotides, the CDR3 is TGTGCCAGCAGCGTAGACGCGGATACGCAGTATTTT. Translation gives CASSVDADTQYF. The J gene is TRBJ2-3, the V gene TRBV9; D is uncertain. Trimming removed 0 bases from V and 6 bases from J, with 5 bases in between. Germline V lookup: CDR1 SGDLS, CDR2 YYNGEE. The CDR3 contains 12 residues.

In its sample, this clone was seen once. This chain connects TRBV10-1 to TRBJ1-1, with 7 bases that match TRBD1. The V segment lost 7 bases and the J segment 3 bases; nucleotides outside the gene matches: 8. The CDR3 length is 14 residues. In germline, CDR1 is WNHNN, CDR2 SYGVQD (reference sequence). CDR3 coding DNA: TGCGCCAGCACCCCGGGACAGCCGGACACTGAAGCTTTCTTT. This gives the protein CASTPGQPDTEAFF.

In nucleotides, the CDR3 is TGCAGTGCTAGTTCGTCGGGGGTGGGCTACGAGCAGTACTTC. It yields the protein CSASSSGVGYEQYF. This sequence joins TRBV20-1 and TRBJ2-7, with D possibly being TRBD2 (6 bases). Trimming took 3 bases from V and 3 from J, leaving 15 bases between them. There are 14 residues in the CDR3. Per the germline V gene, CDR1 is DFQATT and CDR2 is SNEGSKA (reference sequence).

The chain employs TRBV14 and TRBJ2-5, with 8 bases identical to TRBD2. Germline CDR1 reads SGHDN; CDR2 reads FVKESK. The CDR3 loop spans 12 amino acids. The V segment lost 3 bases and the J segment 7 bases; nucleotides outside the gene matches: 1. The CDR3 sequence: CASSQREATQYF. Written as DNA, the CDR3 is TGTGCCAGCAGCCAGCGGGAGGCGACCCAGTACTTC. Full variable domain (remainder filled in from reference TRBV14 and TRBJ2-5): EAGVTQFPSHSVIEKGQTVTLRCDPISGHDNLYWYRRVMGKEIKFLLHFVKESKQDESGMPNNRFLAERTGGTYSTLKVQPAELEDSGVYFCASSQREATQYFGPGTRLLVL.

This clone was seen only once. The rearrangement joins TRBV7-9 to TRBJ2-7, with 7 bases lining up with TRBD1. The CDR3 covers 15 residues. CDR1 and CDR2 from the germline V gene are SEHNR and FQNEAQ (reference sequence). V gave up 3 bases and J gave up 1 base; unmatched junction bases: 6. The CDR3 loop reads CASSFIPGQSYEQYF. Here the CDR3 DNA reads TGTGCCAGCAGCTTCATCCCGGGACAGTCCTACGAGCAGTACTTC.

This chain joins TRBV3-1 (or the pseudogene TRBV3-2) and TRBJ2-7; possible D gene TRBD2, 6 bases. V was pared by 7 bases and J by 9 bases, with 16 bases between. CDR1 is LGHDT and CDR2 is YNNKEL in the germline V gene (reference sequence). This CDR3 has 12 residues. The CDR3: CASNSGLGSQYF. The CDR3 DNA reads as TGTGCCAGCAACAGCGGGTTAGGGTCGCAGTACTTC.

The J gene is TRBJ2-2, the V gene TRBV7-3; D may be TRBD2 (5 bases). The CDR3 has 16 residues. V lost 1 base to trimming and J lost 0 bases, with 9 bases between them. From germline, CDR1 is SGHTA and CDR2 FQGTGA. CDR3 nucleotides: TGTGCCAGCAGCTTAATGGCTAGCCCGAACACCGGGGAGCTGTTTTTT. Protein sequence: CASSLMASPNTGELFF.

This chain uses TRBV5-1 with TRBJ2-3; D ambiguous. This CDR3 contains 13 residues. Trimming stripped 4 bases from V and 4 bases from J, with 10 bases between. The germline CDR1 and CDR2 sequences are SGHRS and YFSETQ. CDR3 bases: TGCGCCAGCAGCCCCCCGGTCGCAGATACGCAGTATTTT. Its protein product is CASSPPVADTQYF.

The CDR3: CASSPDRSHYGYTF. DNA of the CDR3: TGTGCCAGCTCACCGGACAGGAGCCACTATGGCTACACCTTC. The chain uses TRBV18 and TRBJ1-2; TRBD1 matches at 7 bases. Germline V CDR1 and CDR2: KGHSH, LQKENI. The V segment lost 3 bases and the J segment 3 bases; nucleotides outside the gene matches: 4. CDR3 length: 14 amino acids. Combining the CDR3 with reference TRBV18 and TRBJ1-2 gives the whole variable domain NAGVMQNPRHLVRRRGQEARLRCSPMKGHSHVYWYRQLPEEGLKFMVYLQKENIIDESGMPKERFSAEFPKEGPSILRIQQVVRGDSAAYFCASSPDRSHYGYTFGSGTRLTVV.

This chain connects TRBV5-1 to TRBJ2-2; D is unclear. V lost 0 bases to trimming and J lost 6 bases, with 6 bases between them. Per the germline V gene, CDR1 is SGHRS and CDR2 is YFSETQ. The CDR3 is 13 amino acids. This CDR3 is CASSLAIAGELFF. The CDR3 DNA reads TGCGCCAGCAGCTTGGCTATTGCCGGGGAGCTGTTTTTT. Together with reference TRBV5-1 and TRBJ2-2, the CDR3 gives the full variable domain: KAGVTQTPRYLIKTRGQQVTLSCSPISGHRSVSWYQQTPGQGLQFLFEYFSETQRNKGNFPGRFSGRQFSNSRSEMNVSTLELGDSALYLCASSLAIAGELFFGEGSRLTVL.

CDR3 in DNA: TGTGCCAGCAGCCAAGCCGGGACAGGGGGGAACACTGAAGCTTTCTTT. It encodes CASSQAGTGGNTEAFF. This chain uses TRBV4-2 with TRBJ1-1, with 11 bases matching TRBD1. V was pared by 1 base and J by 1 base, with 2 bases of the junction left unmatched. The CDR3 totals 16 residues. Germline CDR1 is LGHNA and CDR2 is YNFKEQ.

The CDR3 protein is CASLPPGTGIGQYEQYF. The CDR3, as DNA: TGTGCCAGCCTCCCTCCCGGGACAGGAATAGGTCAGTACGAGCAGTACTTC. The chain couples TRBV28 to TRBJ2-7; TRBD1 matches 8 bases. Germline V gives CDR1 MDHEN, CDR2 SYDVKM. J lost 4 bases, V lost 8 bases, and 19 bases had no gene match. The CDR3 is 17 amino acids.

V and J are TRBV11-2 and TRBJ2-2, with a tentative D call TRBD2 (6 bases). This CDR3 has 15 amino acids. With 8 bases removed from V and 5 bases from J, the gap between germline ends came to 18 bases. Germline CDR1 SGHAT, CDR2 FQNNGV. The CDR3 loop is CASRHGGFQTGELFF. CDR3 sequence (DNA): TGTGCCAGCCGCCATGGGGGGTTTCAGACCGGGGAGCTGTTTTTT.

The chain recombines TRBV25-1 with TRBJ1-1; tentatively, D is TRBD1 (6 bases). V lost 8 bases and J 3 bases, leaving 10 bases between the germline ends. The germline CDR1 and CDR2 sequences are MGHDK and SYGVNS. The CDR3 is 12 amino acids. The DNA of the CDR3 is TGTGCCAGCTCGCAGGGGTACACTGAAGCTTTCTTT. Its translation: CASSQGYTEAFF.

The CDR3 DNA is TGTGCCAGCACTTTCGGGGGGCTGCTCGAGCAGTACTTC. It codes for CASTFGGLLEQYF. The chain combines TRBV28 with TRBJ2-7; D might be TRBD2 (7 bases). The CDR3 extends over 13 amino acids. From germline, CDR1 is MDHEN and CDR2 SYDVKM. Trimming left V 7 bases short and J 6 bases short, with 16 bases between.

The J gene is TRBJ2-1, the V gene TRBV19; D possibly corresponds to TRBD1 (6 bases). The CDR3 totals 15 residues. CDR1 and CDR2 (germline): LNHDA, SQIVND (reference sequence). Trimming left V 5 bases short and J 8 bases short, with 19 bases between. This CDR3 is CASSGGLTGSDEQFF. CDR3 nucleotides: TGTGCCAGTAGTGGCGGACTCACAGGGTCCGATGAGCAGTTCTTC.

The chain employs TRBV11-2 and TRBJ2-2; tentative D call: TRBD1 (6 bases). The CDR3 is made up of 14 amino acids. The V end was cut by 4 bases, the J end by 4 bases, with 10 bases between. From germline, CDR1 is SGHAT and CDR2 FQNNGV. The CDR3 DNA reads TGTGCCAGCAGCTACAGGGTGGGCACCGGGGAGCTGTTTTTT. It specifies CASSYRVGTGELFF. The full variable domain, in which reference TRBV11-2 and TRBJ2-2 provide the parts outside the CDR3, is EAGVAQSPRYKIIEKRQSVAFWCNPISGHATLYWYQQILGQGPKLLIQFQNNGVVDDSQLPKDRFSAERLKGVDSTLKIQPAKLEDSAVYLCASSYRVGTGELFFGEGSRLTVL.

The chain couples TRBV7-2 to TRBJ2-3; 14 nucleotides match TRBD2. V lost 5 bases and J lost 5; bases outside the gene matches: 12. Per the germline V gene, CDR1 is SGHTA and CDR2 is FQGNSA. The CDR3 loop spans 18 amino acids. The CDR3 nucleotides read TGTGCCAGCAGCCCAAACCAGGGACTAGCGGGAGTTAAAGATACGCAGTATTTT. Protein sequence: CASSPNQGLAGVKDTQYF. Using reference TRBV7-2 and TRBJ2-3 for the parts outside the CDR3, the full variable domain is GAGVSQSPSNKVTEKGKDVELRCDPISGHTALYWYRQSLGQGLEFLIYFQGNSAPDKSGLPSDRFSAERTGGSVSTLTIQRTQQEDSAVYLCASSPNQGLAGVKDTQYFGPGTRLTVL.

For the CDR3, the DNA is TGCGCCAGCAGCCAAGCTCCTAGCGGGAGTGTACATGAGCAGTTCTTC. It yields the protein CASSQAPSGSVHEQFF. The chain has TRBV4-1 and TRBJ2-1; TRBD2 agrees at 10 bases. This CDR3 contains 16 residues. In germline, CDR1 is MGHRA, CDR2 YSYEKL. The J segment lost 8 bases and the V segment lost 1 base, leaving 8 bases of the junction unmatched.

The chain links TRBV19 to TRBJ2-1; tentatively, D is TRBD1 (5 bases). CDR1 and CDR2 (germline): LNHDA, SQIVND (reference sequence). The CDR3 spans 14 residues. Trimming pared 7 bases from V and 6 bases from J, leaving 16 bases between. The CDR3 loop reads CASTQRWQGNEQFF. DNA for the CDR3: TGTGCCAGTACCCAAAGGTGGCAGGGCAATGAGCAGTTCTTC.

This chain links TRBV5-8 with TRBJ1-4; D is unresolved. CDR1 is SGHTS and CDR2 is YDEGEE in the germline V gene. This CDR3 contains 15 residues. Deletions cut 4 bases from V and 0 bases from J, with 10 bases between. The DNA of the CDR3 is TGTGCCAGCAGCCCGGGGATCTCAACTAATGAAAAACTGTTTTTT. Translated, it gives CASSPGISTNEKLFF.

The genes are TRBV19 and TRBJ1-5, with D maybe TRBD1 (6 bases). Between the trimmed V and J ends, which lost 5 bases and 3 bases, there was a span of 14 bases. This CDR3 has 15 residues. Germline CDR1 reads LNHDA; CDR2 reads SQIVND (reference sequence). CDR3 region: CASSPGQSPNQPQHF. CDR3 coding DNA: TGTGCCAGTAGTCCCGGACAGAGTCCCAATCAGCCCCAGCATTTT.

Written as DNA, the CDR3 is TGTGCCAGCAGCTTAGACGGACCCGGGACAGGGACCTACGAGCAGTACTTC. Amino acid sequence: CASSLDGPGTGTYEQYF. This chain connects TRBV11-3 to TRBJ2-7, with 9 bases lining up with TRBD1. Germline V gives CDR1 SGHNT, CDR2 YENEEA. This CDR3 spans 17 amino acids. Trimming at V came to 0 bases and at J to 2 bases, leaving 8 bases not matched to a gene.